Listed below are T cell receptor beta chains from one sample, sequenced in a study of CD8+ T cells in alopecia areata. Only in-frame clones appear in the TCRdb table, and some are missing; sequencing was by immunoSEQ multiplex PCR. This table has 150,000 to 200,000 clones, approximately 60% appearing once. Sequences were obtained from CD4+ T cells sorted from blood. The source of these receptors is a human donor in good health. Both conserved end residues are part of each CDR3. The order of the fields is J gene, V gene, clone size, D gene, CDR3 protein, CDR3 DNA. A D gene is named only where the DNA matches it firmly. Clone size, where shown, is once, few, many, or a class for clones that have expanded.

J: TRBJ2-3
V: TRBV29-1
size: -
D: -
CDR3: CSVESPSTDTQYF
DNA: TGCAGCGTTGAGTCACCTTCCACAGATACGCAGTATTTT

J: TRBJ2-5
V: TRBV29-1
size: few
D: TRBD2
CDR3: CSVDLVAGETQYF
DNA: TGCAGCGTTGATTTGGTAGCGGGAGAGACCCAGTACTTC

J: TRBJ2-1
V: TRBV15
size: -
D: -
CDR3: CATSAQGTPTYNEQFF
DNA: TGTGCCACCAGCGCCCAGGGGACTCCTACCTACAATGAGCAGTTCTTC

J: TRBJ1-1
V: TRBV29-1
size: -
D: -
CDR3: CSVEGRLNTEAFF
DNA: TGCAGCGTTGAGGGACGGTTGAACACTGAAGCTTTCTTT

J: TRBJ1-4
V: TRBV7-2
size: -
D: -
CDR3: CASSRTAYGKLFF
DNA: TGTGCCAGCAGCCGGACCGCGTATGGAAAACTGTTTTTT

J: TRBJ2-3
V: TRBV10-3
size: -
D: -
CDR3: CAISDSAGRSDTQYF
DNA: TGTGCCATCAGTGATTCGGCGGGCCGATCAGATACGCAGTATTTT

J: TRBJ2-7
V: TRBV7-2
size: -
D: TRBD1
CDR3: CASSLVGQGPYEQYF
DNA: TGTGCCAGCAGCTTAGTGGGACAGGGACCCTACGAGCAGTACTTC

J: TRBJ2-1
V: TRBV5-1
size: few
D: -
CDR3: CASSGGPQSNEQFF
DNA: TGCGCCAGCAGCGGGGGACCCCAGTCCAATGAGCAGTTCTTC

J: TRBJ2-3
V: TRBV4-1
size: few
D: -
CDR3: CASSQDLNTQYF
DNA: TGCGCCAGCAGCCAAGATCTGAATACGCAGTATTTT

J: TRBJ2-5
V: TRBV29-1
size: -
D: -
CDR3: CSVGLETQYF
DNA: TGCAGCGTCGGATTAGAGACCCAGTACTTC

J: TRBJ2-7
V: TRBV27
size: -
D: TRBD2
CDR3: CASSYSGRYEQYF
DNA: TGTGCCAGCAGTTATAGCGGGAGATACGAGCAGTACTTC

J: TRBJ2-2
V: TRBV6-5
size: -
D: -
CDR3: CASSYPLAGRTGELFF
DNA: TGTGCCAGCAGTTACCCCCTCGCAGGGCGCACCGGGGAGCTGTTTTTT

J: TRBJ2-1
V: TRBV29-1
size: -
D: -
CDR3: CSVDRRNEQFF
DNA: TGCAGCGTTGACCGGCGTAATGAGCAGTTCTTC

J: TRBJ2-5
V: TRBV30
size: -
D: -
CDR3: CAWNNGTGQEDF
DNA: TGTGCCTGGAACAACGGAACAGGTCAAGAGGACTTC

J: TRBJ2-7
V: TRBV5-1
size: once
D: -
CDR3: CASSLTGTTYEQYF
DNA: TGCGCCAGCAGTCTCACGGGAACCACCTACGAGCAGTACTTC

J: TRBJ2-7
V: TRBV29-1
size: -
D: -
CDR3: CSVVGLYEQYF
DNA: TGCAGCGTTGTAGGACTTTACGAGCAGTACTTC

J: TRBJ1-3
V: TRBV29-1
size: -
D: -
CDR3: CSVPTESGNTIYF
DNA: TGCAGCGTTCCAACGGAATCTGGAAACACCATATATTTT

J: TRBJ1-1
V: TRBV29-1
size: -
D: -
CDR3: CSVSAGQGPGTEAFF
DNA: TGCAGCGTGTCCGCGGGCCAAGGCCCGGGCACTGAAGCTTTCTTT

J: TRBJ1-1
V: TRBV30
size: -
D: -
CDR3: CAWKGETHNTEAFF
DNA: TGTGCCTGGAAGGGGGAGACCCATAACACTGAAGCTTTCTTT

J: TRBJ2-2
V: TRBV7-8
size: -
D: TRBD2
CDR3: CASSYRTSVYTGELFF
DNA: TGTGCCAGCAGCTACAGGACTAGCGTCTACACCGGGGAGCTGTTTTTT

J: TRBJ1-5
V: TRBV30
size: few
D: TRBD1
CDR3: CAWSSGDRINQPQHF
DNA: TGTGCCTGGAGTTCAGGGGACAGAATAAATCAGCCCCAGCATTTT

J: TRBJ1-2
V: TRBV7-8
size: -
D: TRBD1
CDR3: CASSNGQGGGYTF
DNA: TGTGCCAGCAGCAACGGACAGGGCGGGGGCTACACCTTC

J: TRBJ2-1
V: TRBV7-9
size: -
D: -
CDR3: CASSWRLDEQFF
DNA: TGTGCCAGCAGCTGGAGATTGGATGAGCAGTTCTTC

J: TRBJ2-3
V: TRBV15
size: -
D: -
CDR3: CATSRGTSSTDTQYF
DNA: TGTGCCACCAGCAGAGGGACATCTAGCACAGATACGCAGTATTTT

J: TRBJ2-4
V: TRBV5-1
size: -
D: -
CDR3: CASRTSRRLAKNIQYF
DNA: TGCGCCAGCAGGACCTCTCGTCGGTTAGCCAAAAACATTCAGTACTTC

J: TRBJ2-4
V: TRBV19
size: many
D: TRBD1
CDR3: CASSTGQAAKNIQYF
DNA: TGTGCCAGTAGTACGGGACAGGCCGCCAAAAACATTCAGTACTTC

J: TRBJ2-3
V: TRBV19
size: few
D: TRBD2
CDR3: CASSKGLPGDTQYF
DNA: TGTGCCAGTAGTAAGGGACTACCGGGAGATACGCAGTATTTT

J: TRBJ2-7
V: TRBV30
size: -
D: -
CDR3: CAWSGGRAYEQYF
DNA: TGTGCCTGGAGTGGGGGCAGGGCCTACGAGCAGTACTTC

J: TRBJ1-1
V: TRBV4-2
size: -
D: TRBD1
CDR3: CASSQDQGGLAFF
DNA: TGTGCCAGCAGCCAAGACCAGGGGGGGCTAGCTTTCTTT

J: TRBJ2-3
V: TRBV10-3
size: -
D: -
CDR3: CATRQGTDTQYF
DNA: TGTGCCACAAGACAGGGCACAGATACGCAGTATTTT

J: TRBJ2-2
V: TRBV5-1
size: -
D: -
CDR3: CASSLEVATGELFF
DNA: TGCGCCAGCAGCTTGGAAGTTGCCACCGGGGAGCTGTTTTTT

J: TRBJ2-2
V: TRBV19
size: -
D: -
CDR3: CASSRTADTGELFF
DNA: TGTGCCAGTAGTAGGACAGCAGACACCGGGGAGCTGTTTTTT

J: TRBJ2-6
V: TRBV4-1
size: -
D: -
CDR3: CASSPFPVDYGANVLTF
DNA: TGCGCCAGCAGCCCCTTCCCGGTGGACTATGGGGCCAACGTCCTGACTTTC

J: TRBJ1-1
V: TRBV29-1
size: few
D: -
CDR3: CSVDTGRQNTEAFF
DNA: TGCAGCGTCGACACTGGACGGCAGAACACTGAAGCTTTCTTT

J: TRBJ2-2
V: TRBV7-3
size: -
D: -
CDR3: CASSLRPDRELFF
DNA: TGTGCCAGCAGCCTCCGACCGGACCGGGAGCTGTTTTTT

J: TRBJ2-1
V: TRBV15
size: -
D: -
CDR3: CATSRDVGGGYNEQFF
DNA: TGTGCCACCAGCAGAGATGTGGGAGGGGGCTACAATGAGCAGTTCTTC

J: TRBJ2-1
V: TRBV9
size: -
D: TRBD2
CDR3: CASSPRGPAGVSDEQFF
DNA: TGTGCCAGCAGCCCTCGTGGTCCAGCGGGAGTATCGGATGAGCAGTTCTTC

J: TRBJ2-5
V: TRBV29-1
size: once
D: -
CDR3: CSVEDRSRVETQYF
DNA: TGCAGCGTTGAAGACCGTAGTAGGGTGGAGACCCAGTACTTC

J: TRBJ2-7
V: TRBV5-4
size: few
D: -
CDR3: CASSRGPKSYEQYF
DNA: TGTGCCAGCAGCAGGGGACCGAAGAGCTACGAGCAGTACTTC

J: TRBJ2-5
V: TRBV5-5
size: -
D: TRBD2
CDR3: CASSSLSSGETQYF
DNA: TGTGCCAGCAGCTCCCTCAGTAGCGGGGAGACCCAGTACTTC

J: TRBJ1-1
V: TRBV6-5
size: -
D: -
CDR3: CASSTPVKPEAFF
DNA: TGTGCCAGCAGTACCCCGGTCAAACCCGAAGCTTTCTTT

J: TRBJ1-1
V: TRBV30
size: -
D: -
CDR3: CAWSPLALEMRTEAFF
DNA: TGTGCCTGGAGCCCTTTAGCCTTAGAGATGCGCACTGAAGCTTTCTTT

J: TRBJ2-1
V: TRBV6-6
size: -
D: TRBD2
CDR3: CASSYGGLAGNEQFF
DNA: TGTGCCAGCAGTTACGGGGGACTAGCGGGTAATGAGCAGTTCTTC

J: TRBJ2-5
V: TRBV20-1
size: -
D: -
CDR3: CRGEGVETQYF
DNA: TGCAGGGGTGAAGGGGTCGAGACCCAGTACTTC

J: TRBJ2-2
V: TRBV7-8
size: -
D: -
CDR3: CASSPGEFNTGELFF
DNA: TGTGCCAGCAGCCCCGGAGAATTCAACACCGGGGAGCTGTTTTTT

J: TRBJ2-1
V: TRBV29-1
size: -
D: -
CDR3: CSVHTLVEQFF
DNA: TGCAGCGTCCATACGTTGGTTGAGCAGTTCTTC

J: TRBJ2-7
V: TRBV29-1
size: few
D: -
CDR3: CSVTSRTASYEQYF
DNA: TGCAGCGTGACTAGCAGGACAGCCTCCTACGAGCAGTACTTC

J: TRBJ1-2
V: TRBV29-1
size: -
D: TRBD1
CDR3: CSMRQGENYGYTF
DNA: TGCAGCATGAGACAGGGGGAGAACTATGGCTACACCTTC

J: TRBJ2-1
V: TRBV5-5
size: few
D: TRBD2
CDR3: CASSLGLAGPYNEQFF
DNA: TGTGCCAGCAGCTTGGGACTAGCGGGACCCTACAATGAGCAGTTCTTC

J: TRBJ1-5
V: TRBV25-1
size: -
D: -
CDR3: CASSDSPGPNQPQHF
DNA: TGTGCCAGCAGTGATTCCCCGGGACCGAATCAGCCCCAGCATTTT

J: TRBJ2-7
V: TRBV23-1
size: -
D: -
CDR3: CASSTPERRDEQYF
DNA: TGCGCCAGCAGCACCCCGGAACGGCGGGACGAGCAGTACTTC

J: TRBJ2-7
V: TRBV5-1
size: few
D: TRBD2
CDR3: CASSLTGGAYEQYF
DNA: TGCGCCAGCAGCTTAACGGGAGGTGCGTACGAGCAGTACTTC